Listed below are T cell receptor beta chains from one sample, sequenced in a study of response to subunit inactivated influenza vaccine. In TCRdb, the RT-PCR reads were re-called with MiXCR into one record per CDR3 protein. The sample consists of about 150,000 distinct CDR3 sequences, approximately 12% of them appearing once. The specimen comprised CD8+ T cells sorted from PBMCs, sampled roughly 24 months after vaccination. Source of these receptors: a man aged 45 to 70 who received an inactivated influenza vaccine. CDR3s leave out the opening cysteine and the closing phenylalanine or tryptophan. D genes are given only for firm matches.

d_call: .
v_call: TRBV27
cdr3_aa: ASSLSSPRYYEQY

d_call: .
v_call: TRBV27
cdr3_aa: ASSREVADTQY

d_call: TRBD2
v_call: TRBV7-9
cdr3_aa: ASTFSGGIDTQY

d_call: .
v_call: TRBV5-6
cdr3_aa: ASRPNPSVSTQPQH

d_call: TRBD1
v_call: TRBV15
cdr3_aa: ATGTGTHRELF

d_call: .
v_call: TRBV15
cdr3_aa: ATSREWTDEQY

d_call: .
v_call: TRBV20-1
cdr3_aa: SGGVYNEQF

d_call: .
v_call: TRBV6-1
cdr3_aa: ASSEFGSGFYEQY

d_call: .
v_call: TRBV5-4
cdr3_aa: ASSSSMTGREETQY

d_call: .
v_call: TRBV4-2
cdr3_aa: ASSQEAEAF

d_call: .
v_call: TRBV6-2/TRBV6-3
cdr3_aa: ASSYLATTPHNEQF

d_call: .
v_call: TRBV7-6
cdr3_aa: ASSLEGDGAGEQF

d_call: TRBD2
v_call: TRBV2
cdr3_aa: ASRPGLAGRTDTQY

d_call: .
v_call: TRBV12-3/TRBV12-4
cdr3_aa: ASSPVRDPYADTQY

d_call: .
v_call: TRBV12-3/TRBV12-4
cdr3_aa: ASRTSSSTDTQY

d_call: TRBD2
v_call: TRBV28
cdr3_aa: ASSSLTSGSSSYEQY

d_call: TRBD1
v_call: TRBV20-1
cdr3_aa: SATDRGEGSTEAF

d_call: TRBD2
v_call: TRBV7-9
cdr3_aa: ASSLPTSGQETQY

d_call: .
v_call: TRBV7-9
cdr3_aa: AAGTYEQY

d_call: .
v_call: TRBV29-1
cdr3_aa: SVEDSYETSYNEQF

d_call: .
v_call: TRBV21-1
cdr3_aa: ASPDRQEPLIEQY

d_call: .
v_call: TRBV4-3
cdr3_aa: ASSPQGLPDTQY

d_call: .
v_call: TRBV27
cdr3_aa: ASRRETDTQY

d_call: .
v_call: TRBV28
cdr3_aa: ASSFGRGVTGELF

d_call: TRBD2
v_call: TRBV28
cdr3_aa: ASSLVVGTSDTGELF

d_call: TRBD1
v_call: TRBV20-1
cdr3_aa: SARDLRQGLIYEQY

d_call: .
v_call: TRBV20-1
cdr3_aa: SVFNTGELF

d_call: .
v_call: TRBV9
cdr3_aa: ASTPYSAGDGTQY